This T cell receptor beta chain was captured in a study of blood T cell repertoires in COVID-19. Measured with immunoSEQ multiplex PCR; TCRdb has only the in-frame clones, and not every one. The table lists over 90,000 clones, approximately 84% of them singletons. J was trimmed by 5 bases and V by 2 bases; bases with no gene match: 7. The CDR3 has 15 amino acids. Germline V gene lookup returns CDR1 SGHAT and CDR2 FQNNGV. The rearrangement links TRBV11-2 to TRBJ2-5; 8 bases align to TRBD1. The clonotype was recovered from a man aged 55 to 70 with acute or convalescent COVID-19. Input material: peripheral blood. The CDR3 sequence is CASSLQGAVGETQYF. In DNA, the CDR3 is TGTGCCAGCAGCTTACAGGGGGCTGTTGGCGAGACCCAGTACTTC.